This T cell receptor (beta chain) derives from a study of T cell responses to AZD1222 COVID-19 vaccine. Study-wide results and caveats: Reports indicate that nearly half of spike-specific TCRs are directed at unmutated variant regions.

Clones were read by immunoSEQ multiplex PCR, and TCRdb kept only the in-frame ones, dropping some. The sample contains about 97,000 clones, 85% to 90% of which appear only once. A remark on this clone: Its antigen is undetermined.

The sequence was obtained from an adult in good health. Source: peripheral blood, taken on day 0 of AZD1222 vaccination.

The DNA for the CDR3 is TGTGCCAGTAGTATAAATGCAGGGGACACAGATACGCAGTATTTT. This translates into CASSINAGDTDTQYF. The chain has TRBV19 and TRBJ2-3; possibly TRBD1 for D (6 bases). CDR1 is LNHDA and CDR2 is SQIVND in the germline V gene (reference sequence). The CDR3 spans 15 residues. The V end lost 2 bases, the J end lost 2 bases, and 11 bases lay between the germline ends.